Shown below are 4 T cell receptor beta chains from a single sample sequenced in a study of technical replicates of blood from a few donors. Generated by immunoSEQ multiplex PCR, the TCRdb table keeps only in-frame clones and is missing some. The data show 70,000 to 95,000 clones, 95% to 98% seen once. Sequenced sample: T cells isolated from PBMCs. The receptors were gathered from a human donor in good health.

The chain couples TRBV4-1 to TRBJ1-1; D is uncertain. Germline lookup yields CDR1 MGHRA and CDR2 YSYEKL. The length of the CDR3 is 16 residues. Trimming pared 0 bases from V and 1 base from J, leaving 12 bases between. CDR3 in amino acids: CASSQERSLRNTEAFF. In nucleotides, the CDR3 is TGCGCCAGCAGCCAAGAAAGGAGCCTACGGAACACTGAAGCTTTCTTT.

The rearrangement links TRBV4-2 to TRBJ1-5, with TRBD1 matching 10 bases. Germline V gives CDR1 LGHNA, CDR2 YNFKEQ. The CDR3 is 14 amino acids. The trim removed 3 bases at V and 5 bases at J, leaving 1 base unmatched. CDR3 bases: TGTGCCAGCAGCCAGGGACAGGGGTATCAGCCCCAGCATTTT. Protein: CASSQGQGYQPQHF.

The CDR3 coding sequence is TGTGCCAGTAAAGCGGGACTAGCCAATGAGCAGTTCTTC. It specifies CASKAGLANEQFF. The chain combines TRBV28 with TRBJ2-1; 9 bases agree with TRBD2. This CDR3 region has 13 residues. V was pared by 9 bases and J by 6 bases, with 6 bases of the junction left unmatched. Germline values: CDR1 MDHEN, CDR2 SYDVKM.

The rearrangement uses TRBV27 and TRBJ1-3; maybe TRBD1 (6 bases). V was pared by 6 bases and J by 0 bases, with 12 bases between. Germline loops: CDR1 MNHEY, CDR2 SMNVEV (reference sequence). CDR3 size: 15 residues. The CDR3 protein is CASSLDSYSGNTIYF. In nucleotides, the CDR3 is TGTGCCAGCAGCCTGGACAGCTACTCTGGAAACACCATATATTTT.